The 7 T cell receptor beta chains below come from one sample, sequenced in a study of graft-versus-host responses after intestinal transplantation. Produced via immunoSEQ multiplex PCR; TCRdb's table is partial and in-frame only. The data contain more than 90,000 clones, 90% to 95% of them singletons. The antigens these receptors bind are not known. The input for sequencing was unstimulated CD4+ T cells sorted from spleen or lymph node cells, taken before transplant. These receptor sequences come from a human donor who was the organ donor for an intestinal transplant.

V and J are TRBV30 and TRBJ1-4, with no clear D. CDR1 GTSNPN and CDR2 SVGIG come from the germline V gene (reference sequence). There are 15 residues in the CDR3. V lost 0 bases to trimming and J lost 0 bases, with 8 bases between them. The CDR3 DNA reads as TGTGCCTGGAGTGTAACGGATGCAACTAATGAAAAACTGTTTTTT. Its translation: CAWSVTDATNEKLFF.

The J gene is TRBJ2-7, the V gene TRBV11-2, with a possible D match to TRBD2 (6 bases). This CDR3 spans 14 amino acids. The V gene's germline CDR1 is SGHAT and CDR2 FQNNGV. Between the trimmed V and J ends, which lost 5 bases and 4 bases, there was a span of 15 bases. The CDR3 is CASSPRLGTYEQYF. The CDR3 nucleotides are TGTGCCAGCAGCCCCCGACTAGGAACATACGAGCAGTACTTC.

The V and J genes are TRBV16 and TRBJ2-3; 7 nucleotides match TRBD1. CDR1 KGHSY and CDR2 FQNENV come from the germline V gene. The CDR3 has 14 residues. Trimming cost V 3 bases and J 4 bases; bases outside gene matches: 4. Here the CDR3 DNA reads TGTGCCAGCAGCCACCTCGACAGGGCAGATACGCAGTATTTT. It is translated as CASSHLDRADTQYF.

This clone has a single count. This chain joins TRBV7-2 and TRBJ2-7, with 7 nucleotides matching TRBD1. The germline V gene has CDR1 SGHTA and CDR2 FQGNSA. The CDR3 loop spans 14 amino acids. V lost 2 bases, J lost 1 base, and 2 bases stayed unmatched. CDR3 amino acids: CASSLNRGSYEQYF. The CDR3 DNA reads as TGTGCCAGCAGCTTAAACAGGGGATCCTACGAGCAGTACTTC.

This CDR3 reads CASSGQGFGAHTF. The CDR3 DNA sequence: TGTGCCAGCAGTGGACAGGGATTCGGGGCCCACACCTTC. This rearrangement joins TRBV28 to TRBJ1-2, with 8 nucleotides matching TRBD1. Per germline, CDR1 MDHEN and CDR2 SYDVKM. The CDR3 is made up of 13 amino acids. V gave up 5 bases and J gave up 12 bases; unmatched junction bases: 11.

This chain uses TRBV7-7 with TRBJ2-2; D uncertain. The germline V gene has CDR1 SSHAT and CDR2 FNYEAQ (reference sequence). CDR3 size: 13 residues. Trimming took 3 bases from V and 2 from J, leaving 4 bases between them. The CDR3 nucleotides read TGTGCCAGCAGCTTGACAAACACCGGGGAGCTGTTTTTT. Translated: CASSLTNTGELFF.

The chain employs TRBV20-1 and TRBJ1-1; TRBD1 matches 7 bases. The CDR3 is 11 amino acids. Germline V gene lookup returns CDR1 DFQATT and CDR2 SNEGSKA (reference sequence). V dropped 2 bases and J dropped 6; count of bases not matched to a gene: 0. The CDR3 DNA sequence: TGCAGTGCTAGACAGGGGGCTGAAGCTTTCTTT. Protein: CSARQGAEAFF.